This TCR beta chain was documented in a study of long-term antiretroviral therapy in people with HIV. Study outcomes and limitations: Diversity went up after ART and still fell short of transplant donor controls. Pre-ART clonal expansions dominated every time point's repertoire. Nothing was known about ART adherence, viral resistance or changes in therapy. Blood sampling spanned 2004 to 2017, possibly under older ART regimens.

As concerns this clone: Its antigen is unknown.

Survey level was the resolution at which the v3.0 immunoSEQ assay ran. The protocol was immunoSEQ multiplex PCR, while the TCRdb copy is restricted to in-frame clones and leaves out a portion. The top ten clones hold approximately 3% of a sample with tens of thousands of clones, over 90% of them seen once. V shed 0 bases, J shed 3 bases, and the junction held 6 bases outside the gene matches. This CDR3 is built from 17 residues. Germline V lookup: CDR1 SGHNT, CDR2 YYREEE (reference sequence). The receptor was derived from a man in his forties or fifties with HIV. The rearrangement links TRBV5-4 to TRBJ2-3; TRBD2 matches 11 bases. This specimen consisted of unsorted PBMCs, obtained 5.3 years after starting antiretroviral therapy. CDR3 bases: TGTGCCAGCAGCTTGGCCTGGGCTAGCGGGGGGACAGATACGCAGTATTTT. Its protein is CASSLAWASGGTDTQYF.